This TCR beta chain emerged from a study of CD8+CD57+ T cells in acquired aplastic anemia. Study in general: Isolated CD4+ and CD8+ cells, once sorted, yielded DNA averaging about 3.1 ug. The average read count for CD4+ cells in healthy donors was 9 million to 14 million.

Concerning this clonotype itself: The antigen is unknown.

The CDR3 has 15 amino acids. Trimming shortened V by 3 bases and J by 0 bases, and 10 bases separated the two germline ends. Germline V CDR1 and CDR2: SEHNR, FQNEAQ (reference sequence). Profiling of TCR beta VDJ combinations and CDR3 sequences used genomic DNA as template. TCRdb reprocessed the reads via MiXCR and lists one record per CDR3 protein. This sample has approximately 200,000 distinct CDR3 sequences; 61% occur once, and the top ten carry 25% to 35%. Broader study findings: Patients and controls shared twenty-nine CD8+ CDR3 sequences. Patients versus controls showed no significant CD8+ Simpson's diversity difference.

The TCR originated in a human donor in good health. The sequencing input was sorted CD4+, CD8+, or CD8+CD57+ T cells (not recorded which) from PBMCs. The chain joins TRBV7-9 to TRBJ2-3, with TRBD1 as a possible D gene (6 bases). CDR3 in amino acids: CASSLAGQSTDTQYF. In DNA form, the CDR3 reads TGTGCCAGCAGCTTGGCTGGACAGAGCACAGATACGCAGTATTTT.